This TCR beta chain was sequenced in a study of blood T cells in healthy people across ages. Germline V gives CDR1 SGHRS, CDR2 YFSETQ. Trimming shortened V by 0 bases and J by 0 bases, and 7 bases separated the two germline ends. The CDR3 is made up of 15 amino acids. The total RNA that was extracted per sample amounted to at least 5 micrograms. Using a J-beta primer mix together with a sample-barcoded 5' primer, a second PCR was run for about 7 to 12 cycles. Every cDNA was tagged by a template-switch adaptor with 12 random nucleotides. In TCRdb, the 5' RACE reads were re-called with MiXCR into one record per CDR3 protein. Found here are 1 million to 1.2 million distinct CDR3 sequences, 35% to 40% of them singletons; the top ten hold around 13%. Study conclusions and caveats: In long-lived donors, naive CD4+ cell counts and diversity exceeded those of aged donors.

As to this clonotype: What it binds is unknown.

This rearrangement joins TRBV5-1 to TRBJ1-5; D is unclear. This receptor was taken from a young man in good health. The sample comprised blood. Here the CDR3 reads CASSLEDFSNQPQHF. DNA of the CDR3: TGCGCCAGCAGCTTGGAGGATTTTAGCAATCAGCCCCAGCATTTT.